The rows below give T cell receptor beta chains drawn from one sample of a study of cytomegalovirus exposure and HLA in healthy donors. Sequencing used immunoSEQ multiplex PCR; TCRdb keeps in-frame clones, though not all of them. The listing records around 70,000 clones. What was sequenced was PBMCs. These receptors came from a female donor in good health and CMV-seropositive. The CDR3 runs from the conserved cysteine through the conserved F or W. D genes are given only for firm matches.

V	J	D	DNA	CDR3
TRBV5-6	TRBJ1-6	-	TGTGCCAGCAGCTTGGGAGGTATCGGATCACCCCTCCACTTT	CASSLGGIGSPLHF
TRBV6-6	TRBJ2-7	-	TGTGCCAGCAGCCGAGACAGTTTCTACGAGCAGTACTTC	CASSRDSFYEQYF
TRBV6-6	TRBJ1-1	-	TGTGCCAGCAGTCTACAGAACACTGAAGATTTCTTT	CASSLQNTEDFF
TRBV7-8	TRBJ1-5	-	TGTGCCAGCAGCTTAGAGCCGAATGTTCCCAATCAGCCCCAGCATTTT	CASSLEPNVPNQPQHF
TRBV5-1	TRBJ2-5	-	TGCGCCAGCAGCTATGACAGTTACCAAGAGACCCAGTACTTC	CASSYDSYQETQYF
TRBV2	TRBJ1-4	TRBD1	TGTGCCAGCAGTGAACCTGGGACAGGAAATGAAAAACTGTTTTTT	CASSEPGTGNEKLFF
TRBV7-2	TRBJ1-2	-	TGTGCCAGCAGCCTCCCAGGGATAGACTATGGCTACACCTTC	CASSLPGIDYGYTF
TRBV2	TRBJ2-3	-	TGTGCCACGAGTCCATTAAGCGGATACACAGATACGCAGTATTTT	CATSPLSGYTDTQYF
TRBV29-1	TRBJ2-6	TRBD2	TGCAGCGTCCACTTCAGGCGGGAGCTGGGATCTGGGGCCAACGTCCTGACTTTC	CSVHFRRELGSGANVLTF
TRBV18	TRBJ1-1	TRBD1	TGTGCCAGCTCACCGACAGGGAGCACTGAAGCTTTCTTT	CASSPTGSTEAFF
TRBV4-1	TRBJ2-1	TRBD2	TGCGCCAGCCGGGGGCTAGCGGGGTTCTCCTACAATGAGCAGTTCTTC	CASRGLAGFSYNEQFF
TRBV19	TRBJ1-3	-	TGTGCCAGTAGTATTGGGGGCGCTGGAAACACCATATATTTT	CASSIGGAGNTIYF
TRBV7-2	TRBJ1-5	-	TGTGCCAGCAGCCAAAAGACATGGGGGAGGGGCAATCAGCCCCAGCATTTT	CASSQKTWGRGNQPQHF
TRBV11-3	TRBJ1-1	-	TGTGCCAGCAGCTCCACAGACAGATTGAGGACTGAAGCTTTCTTT	CASSSTDRLRTEAFF
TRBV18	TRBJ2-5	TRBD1	TGTGCCAGCTCAGTGGACAGGGGTGAGACCCAGTACTTC	CASSVDRGETQYF
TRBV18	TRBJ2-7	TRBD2	TGTGCCAGCTCACCGGGACTAGCGGGGCCCTACGAGCAGTACTTC	CASSPGLAGPYEQYF
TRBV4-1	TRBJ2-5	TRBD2	TGCGCCAGCAGCCAAGAGCGGGGAGGGGAGACCCAGTACTTC	CASSQERGGETQYF
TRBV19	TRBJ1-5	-	TGTGCCAGTAGTATAGGGACAGTCGCCAATCAGCCCCAGCATTTT	CASSIGTVANQPQHF
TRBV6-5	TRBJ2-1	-	TGTGCCAGCAGTGGTGGGGGCGGCTACTACAATGAGCAGTTCTTC	CASSGGGGYYNEQFF
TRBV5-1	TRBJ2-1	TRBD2	TGCGCCAGCAGCTTTAGTCTAGCGGGAGCAAATGAGCAGTTCTTC	CASSFSLAGANEQFF
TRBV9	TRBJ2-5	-	TGTGCCAGCAGCGTAGGTACGGGGGGCTACGAGACCCAGTACTTC	CASSVGTGGYETQYF
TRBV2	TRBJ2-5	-	TGTGCCAGCAGTGAATGGCTGCTCCAAGAGACCCAGTACTTC	CASSEWLLQETQYF
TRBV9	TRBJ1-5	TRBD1	TGTGCCAGCAGCGGGGGGACAGGAGATCAGCCCCAGCATTTT	CASSGGTGDQPQHF
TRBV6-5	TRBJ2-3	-	TGTGCCAGCAGTTACCGGTCACCCATGGGCACAGATACGCAGTATTTT	CASSYRSPMGTDTQYF
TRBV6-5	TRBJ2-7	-	TGTGCCAGCAGTTACGCACGGTTAGGGGGCTACGAGCAGTACTTC	CASSYARLGGYEQYF
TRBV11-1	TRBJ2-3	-	TGTGCCAGCAGCTTAGGGTCCAGATCAGATACGCAGTATTTT	CASSLGSRSDTQYF
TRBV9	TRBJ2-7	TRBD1	TGTGCCAGCAGCGCGACAGGGGCCTACGAGCAGTACTTC	CASSATGAYEQYF
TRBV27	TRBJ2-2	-	TGTGCCAGCAGTTTTTCGTGGAGAGTGGCCGGGGAGCTGTTTTTT	CASSFSWRVAGELFF
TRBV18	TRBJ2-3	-	TGTGCCAGCTCACTACAACAGGGATTTGGGTCAGATACGCAGTATTTT	CASSLQQGFGSDTQYF
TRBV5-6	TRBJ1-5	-	TGTGCCAGCAGCCTGAGGGCCGGGGGGAATCAGCCCCAGCATTTT	CASSLRAGGNQPQHF
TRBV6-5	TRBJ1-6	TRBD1	TGTGCCAGCAGTTACCAGGGGACAGGGCAGAACTCACCCCTCCACTTT	CASSYQGTGQNSPLHF
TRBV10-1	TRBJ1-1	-	TGCGCCAGCAGTTCCCAACTTAACACTGAAGCTTTCTTT	CASSSQLNTEAFF
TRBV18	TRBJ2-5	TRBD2	TGTGCCAGCTCACCAAGGCTAGCGGGAGGGCCAATCTCAGAGACCCAGTACTTC	CASSPRLAGGPISETQYF
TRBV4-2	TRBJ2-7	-	TGTGCCAGCAGCCAAGGCCGGACTCGGACCTACGAGCAGTACTTC	CASSQGRTRTYEQYF
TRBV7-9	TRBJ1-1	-	TGTGCCAGCAGACCTGAATCTCGGGGAAGGCCGAACACTGAAGATTTCTTT	CASRPESRGRPNTEDFF
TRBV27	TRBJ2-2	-	TGTGCCAGCAGCGCCCCGGTTGCCGGGGAGCTGTTTTTT	CASSAPVAGELFF